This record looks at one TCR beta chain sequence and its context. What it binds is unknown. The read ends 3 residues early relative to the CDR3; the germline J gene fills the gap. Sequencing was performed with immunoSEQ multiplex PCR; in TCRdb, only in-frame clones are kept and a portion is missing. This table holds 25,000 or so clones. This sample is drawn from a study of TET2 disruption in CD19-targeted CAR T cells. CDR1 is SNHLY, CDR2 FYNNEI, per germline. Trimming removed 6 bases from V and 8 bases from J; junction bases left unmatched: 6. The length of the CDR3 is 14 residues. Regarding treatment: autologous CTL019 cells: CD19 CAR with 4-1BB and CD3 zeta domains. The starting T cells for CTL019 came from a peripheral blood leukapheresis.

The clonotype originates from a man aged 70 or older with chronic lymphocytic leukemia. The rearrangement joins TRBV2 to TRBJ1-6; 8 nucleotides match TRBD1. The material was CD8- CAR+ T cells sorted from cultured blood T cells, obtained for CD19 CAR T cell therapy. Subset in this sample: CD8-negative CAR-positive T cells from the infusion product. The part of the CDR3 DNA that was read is TGTGCCAGCAGGCAGGGGGCGGGGGATTCACCC. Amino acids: CASRQGAGDSP. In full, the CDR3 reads CASRQGAGDSPLHF.